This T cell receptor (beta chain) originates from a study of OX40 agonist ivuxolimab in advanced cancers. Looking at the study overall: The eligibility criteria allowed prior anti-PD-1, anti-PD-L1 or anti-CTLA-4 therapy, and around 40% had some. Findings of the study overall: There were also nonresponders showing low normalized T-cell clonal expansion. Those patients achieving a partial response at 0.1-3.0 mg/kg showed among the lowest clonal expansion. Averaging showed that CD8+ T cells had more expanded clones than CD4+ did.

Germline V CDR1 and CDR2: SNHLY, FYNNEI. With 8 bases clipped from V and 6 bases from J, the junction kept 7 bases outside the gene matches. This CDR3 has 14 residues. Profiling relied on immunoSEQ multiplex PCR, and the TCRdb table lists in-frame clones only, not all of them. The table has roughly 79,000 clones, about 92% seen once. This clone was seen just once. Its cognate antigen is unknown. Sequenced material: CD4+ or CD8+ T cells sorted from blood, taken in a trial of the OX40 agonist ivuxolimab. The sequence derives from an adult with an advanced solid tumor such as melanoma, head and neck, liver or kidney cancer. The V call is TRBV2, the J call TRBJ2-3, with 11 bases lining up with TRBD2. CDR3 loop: CASLTGLAGDTQYF. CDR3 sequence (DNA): TGTGCCAGCCTTACAGGACTAGCGGGTGATACGCAGTATTTT.